This T cell receptor (beta chain) was recorded in a study of shared clonotypes between healthy human individuals. Assay runs were performed at deep level. Measured with immunoSEQ multiplex PCR; TCRdb has only the in-frame clones, and not every one. The sample includes roughly 660,000 clones, roughly 87% of them seen just once. In its sample, this clone was seen once. As yet, its antigen is unknown. The study, taken as a whole, reports: Represented diversity, genetic and exposure-history alike, was limited by few donors. Compared with clonotypes that all four donors shared, non-shared clonotypes had lower generation probabilities.

The CDR3 has 15 residues. Trimming removed 3 bases from V and 5 bases from J; junction bases left unmatched: 4. The germline gives CDR1 SGHTA, CDR2 FQGTGA. The TCR originated in a man aged 18 to 29 in good health. Some clones in this sample may be carry-over from other donors' samples. The chain has TRBV7-3 and TRBJ2-1, with 10 bases aligning to TRBD2. The material sequenced was memory CD8+ T cells from PBMCs. Subset reported: CD45RO+ cells pooled with CCR7-negative TemRA cells. Here the CDR3 DNA reads TGTGCCAGCAGCTTTACTAGCGGGAAAAACAATGAGCAGTTCTTC. As protein: CASSFTSGKNNEQFF.